This T cell receptor (beta chain) comes out of a study of CD8 T cells in ankylosing spondylitis. This clonotype appeared a few times. TCRdb passed the 5' RACE reads through MiXCR, listing each CDR3 protein once. The data contain 100,000 or so distinct CDR3 sequences, nearly 25% of them singletons. The sequencing sample was made of synovial fluid, either unsorted or a sorted T cell fraction (not recorded which). This receptor was taken from a male donor with ankylosing spondylitis.

CDR3 DNA: TGTGCCTGGAGCGAGGACAGGGGTAACACTGAAGCTTTCTTT. Translating it yields CAWSEDRGNTEAFF. This rearrangement joins TRBV30 to TRBJ1-1; 9 nucleotides line up with TRBD1. The CDR3 totals 14 residues. Germline loops: CDR1 GTSNPN, CDR2 SVGIG (reference sequence). With V trimmed by 3 bases and J by 2 bases, 4 bases remained unmatched.